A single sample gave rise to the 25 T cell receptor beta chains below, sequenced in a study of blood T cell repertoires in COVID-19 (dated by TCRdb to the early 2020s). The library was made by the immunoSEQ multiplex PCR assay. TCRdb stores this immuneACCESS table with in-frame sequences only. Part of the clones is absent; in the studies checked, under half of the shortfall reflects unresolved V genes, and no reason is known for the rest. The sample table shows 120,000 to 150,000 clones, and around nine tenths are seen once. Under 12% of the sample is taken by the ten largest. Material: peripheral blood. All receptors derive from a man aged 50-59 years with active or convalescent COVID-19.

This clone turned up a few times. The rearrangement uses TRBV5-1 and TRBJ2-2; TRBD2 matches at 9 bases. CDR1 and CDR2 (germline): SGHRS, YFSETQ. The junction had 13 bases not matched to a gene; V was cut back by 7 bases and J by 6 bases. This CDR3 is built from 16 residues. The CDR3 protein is CASSDQAGGPAGELFF. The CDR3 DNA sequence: TGCGCCAGCTCAGATCAGGCGGGAGGGCCCGCCGGGGAGCTGTTTTTT.

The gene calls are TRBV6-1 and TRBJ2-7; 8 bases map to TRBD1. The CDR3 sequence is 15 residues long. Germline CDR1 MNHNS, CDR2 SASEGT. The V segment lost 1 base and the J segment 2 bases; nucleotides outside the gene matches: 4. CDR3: CASSEGHRGAYEQYF. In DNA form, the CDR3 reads TGTGCCAGCAGTGAAGGCCACAGGGGGGCCTACGAGCAGTACTTC.

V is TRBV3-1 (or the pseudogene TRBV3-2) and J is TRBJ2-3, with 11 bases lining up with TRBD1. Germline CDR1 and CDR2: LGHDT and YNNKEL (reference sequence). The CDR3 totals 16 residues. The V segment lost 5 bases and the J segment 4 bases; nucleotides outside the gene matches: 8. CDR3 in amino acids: CASSSRTGGESDTQYF. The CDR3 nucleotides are TGTGCCAGCAGCTCCCGGACAGGGGGCGAATCAGATACGCAGTATTTT.

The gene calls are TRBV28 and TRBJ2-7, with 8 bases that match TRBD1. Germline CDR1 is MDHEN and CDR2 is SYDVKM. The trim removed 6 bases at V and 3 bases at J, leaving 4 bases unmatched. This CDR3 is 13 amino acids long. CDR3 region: CASSWDRSYEQYF. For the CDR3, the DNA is TGTGCCAGCAGCTGGGACAGGAGCTACGAGCAGTACTTC.

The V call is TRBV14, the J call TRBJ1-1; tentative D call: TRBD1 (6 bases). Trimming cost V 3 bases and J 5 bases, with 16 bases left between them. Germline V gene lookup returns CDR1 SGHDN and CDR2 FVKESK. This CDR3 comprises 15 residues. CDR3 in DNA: TGTGCCAGCAGCCAGCAAGGGGGTGGATGGACTGAAGCTTTCTTT. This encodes CASSQQGGGWTEAFF.

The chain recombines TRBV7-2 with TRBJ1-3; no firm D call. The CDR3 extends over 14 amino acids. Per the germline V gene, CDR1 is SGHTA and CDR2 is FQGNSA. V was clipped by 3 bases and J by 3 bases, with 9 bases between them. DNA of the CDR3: TGTGCCAGCAGCTTGGCCTTTCTTGGAAACACCATATATTTT. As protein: CASSLAFLGNTIYF.

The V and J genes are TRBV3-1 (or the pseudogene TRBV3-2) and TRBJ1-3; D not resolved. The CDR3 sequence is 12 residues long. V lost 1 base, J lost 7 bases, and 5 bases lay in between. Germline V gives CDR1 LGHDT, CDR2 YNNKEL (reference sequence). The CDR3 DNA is TGTGCCAGCAGCCAAGGAGGGAACACCATATATTTT. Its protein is CASSQGGNTIYF.

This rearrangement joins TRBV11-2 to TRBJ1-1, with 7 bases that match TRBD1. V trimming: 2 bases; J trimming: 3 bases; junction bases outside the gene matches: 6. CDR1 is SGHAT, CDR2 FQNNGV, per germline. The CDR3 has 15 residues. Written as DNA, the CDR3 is TGTGCCAGCAGCTTACTGGAAGGGGGCTACACTGAAGCTTTCTTT. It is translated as CASSLLEGGYTEAFF.

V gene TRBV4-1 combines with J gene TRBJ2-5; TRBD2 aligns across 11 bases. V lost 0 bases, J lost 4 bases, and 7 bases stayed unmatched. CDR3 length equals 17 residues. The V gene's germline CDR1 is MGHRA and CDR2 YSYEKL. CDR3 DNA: TGCGCCAGCAGCCAAGAGGGCACTAGCGGGAGCGGAGAGACCCAGTACTTC. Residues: CASSQEGTSGSGETQYF.

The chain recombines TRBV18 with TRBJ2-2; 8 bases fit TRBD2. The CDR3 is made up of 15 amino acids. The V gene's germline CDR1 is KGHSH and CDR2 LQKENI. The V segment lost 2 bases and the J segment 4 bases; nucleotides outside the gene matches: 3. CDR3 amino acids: CASSPTSGFTGELFF. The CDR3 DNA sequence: TGTGCCAGCTCACCAACTAGCGGTTTCACCGGGGAGCTGTTTTTT.

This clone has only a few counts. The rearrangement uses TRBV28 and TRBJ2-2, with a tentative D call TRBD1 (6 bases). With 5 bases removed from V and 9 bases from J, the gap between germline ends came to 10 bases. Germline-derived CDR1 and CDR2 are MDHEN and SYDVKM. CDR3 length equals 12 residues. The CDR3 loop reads CASSRGRRELFF. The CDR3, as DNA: TGTGCCAGCAGTAGGGGGAGAAGGGAGCTGTTTTTT.

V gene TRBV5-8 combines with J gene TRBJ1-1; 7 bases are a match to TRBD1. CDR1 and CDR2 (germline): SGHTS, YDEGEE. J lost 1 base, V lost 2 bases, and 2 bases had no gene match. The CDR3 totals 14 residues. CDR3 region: CASSFWDRNTEAFF. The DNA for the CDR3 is TGTGCCAGCAGCTTCTGGGACAGGAACACTGAAGCTTTCTTT.

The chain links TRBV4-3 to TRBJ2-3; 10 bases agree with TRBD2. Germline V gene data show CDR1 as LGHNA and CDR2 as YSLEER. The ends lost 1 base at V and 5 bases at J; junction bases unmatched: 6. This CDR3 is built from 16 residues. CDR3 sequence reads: CASSQAGTSEGDTQYF. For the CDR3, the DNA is TGCGCCAGCAGCCAAGCGGGGACTAGCGAAGGAGATACGCAGTATTTT.

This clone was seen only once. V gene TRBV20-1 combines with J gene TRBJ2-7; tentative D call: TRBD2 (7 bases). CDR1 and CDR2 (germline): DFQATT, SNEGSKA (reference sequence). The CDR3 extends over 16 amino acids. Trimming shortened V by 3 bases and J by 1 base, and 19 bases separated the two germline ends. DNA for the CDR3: TGCAGTGCTAGTCCAATGGGGGGGCCGGGTTCCTACGAGCAGTACTTC. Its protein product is CSASPMGGPGSYEQYF.

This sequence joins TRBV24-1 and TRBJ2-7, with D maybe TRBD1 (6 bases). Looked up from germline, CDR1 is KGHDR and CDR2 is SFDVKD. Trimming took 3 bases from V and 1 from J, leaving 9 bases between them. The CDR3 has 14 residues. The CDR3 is CATSDPGQSYEQYF. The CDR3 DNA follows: TGTGCCACCAGTGATCCGGGACAATCCTACGAGCAGTACTTC.

The CDR3 DNA is TGTGCCAGTGGAATAATAAGCGGGAGGGGGACCGGGGAGCTGTTTTTT. It translates to CASGIISGRGTGELFF. The chain uses TRBV7-2 and TRBJ2-2; 10 positions agree with TRBD2. Germline V gives CDR1 SGHTA, CDR2 FQGNSA. The CDR3 is 16 residues long. V gave up 9 bases and J gave up 5 bases; unmatched junction bases: 12.

For the CDR3, the DNA is TGTGCCAGCAGCTCCGGACTAGCGGGAGGGGCCGGGGAGCTGTTTTTT. It translates to CASSSGLAGGAGELFF. The J gene is TRBJ2-2, the V gene TRBV11-3, with 15 bases lining up with TRBD2. This CDR3 comprises 16 residues. Germline loops: CDR1 SGHNT, CDR2 YENEEA. With 4 bases clipped from V and 6 bases from J, the junction kept 3 bases outside the gene matches.

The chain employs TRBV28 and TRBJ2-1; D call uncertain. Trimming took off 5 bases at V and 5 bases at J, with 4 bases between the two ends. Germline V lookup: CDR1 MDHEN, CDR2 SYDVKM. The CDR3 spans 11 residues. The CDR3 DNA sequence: TGTGCCAGCAGTCCTCACAATGAGCAGTTCTTC. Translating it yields CASSPHNEQFF.

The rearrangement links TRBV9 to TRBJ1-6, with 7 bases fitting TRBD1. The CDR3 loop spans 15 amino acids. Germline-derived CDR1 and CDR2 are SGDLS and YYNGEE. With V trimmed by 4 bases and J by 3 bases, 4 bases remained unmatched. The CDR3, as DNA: TGTGCCAGCAGCTCCGGGGACAGCTATAATTCACCCCTCCACTTT. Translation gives CASSSGDSYNSPLHF. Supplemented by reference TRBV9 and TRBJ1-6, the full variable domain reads DSGVTQTPKHLITATGQRVTLRCSPRSGDLSVYWYQQSLDQGLQFLIQYYNGEERAKGNILERFSAQQFPDLHSELNLSSLELGDSALYFCASSSGDSYNSPLHFGNGTRLTVT.

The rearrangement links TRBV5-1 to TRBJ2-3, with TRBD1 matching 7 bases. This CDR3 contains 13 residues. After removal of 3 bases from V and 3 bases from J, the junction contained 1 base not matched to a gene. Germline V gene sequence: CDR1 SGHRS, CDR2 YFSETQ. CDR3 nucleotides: TGCGCCAGCAGCTCGACAGGGACAGATACGCAGTATTTT. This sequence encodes CASSSTGTDTQYF.

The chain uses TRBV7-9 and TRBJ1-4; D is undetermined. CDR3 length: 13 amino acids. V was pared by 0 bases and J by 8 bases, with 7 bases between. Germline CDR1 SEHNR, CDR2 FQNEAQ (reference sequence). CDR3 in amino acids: CASSLATGEKLFF. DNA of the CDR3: TGTGCCAGCAGCTTAGCGACGGGGGAAAAACTGTTTTTT. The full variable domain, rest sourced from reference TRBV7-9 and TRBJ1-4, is DTGVSQNPRHKITKRGQNVTFRCDPISEHNRLYWYRQTLGQGPEFLTYFQNEAQLEKSRLLSDRFSAERPKGSFSTLEIQRTEQGDSAMYLCASSLATGEKLFFGSGTQLSVL.

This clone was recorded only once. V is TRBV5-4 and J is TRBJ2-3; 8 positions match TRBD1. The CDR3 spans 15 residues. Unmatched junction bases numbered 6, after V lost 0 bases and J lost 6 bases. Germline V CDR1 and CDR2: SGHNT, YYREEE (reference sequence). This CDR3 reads CASSLAGQGRDTQYF. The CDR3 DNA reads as TGTGCCAGCAGCTTGGCCGGACAGGGCCGGGATACGCAGTATTTT.

As DNA, the CDR3 is TGTGCCAGTAGTATCGTGGGGGCGACCACTGAAGCTTTCTTT. This codes for CASSIVGATTEAFF. The chain links TRBV19 to TRBJ1-1; weak D call: TRBD1 (6 bases). The CDR3 covers 14 residues. V lost 3 bases and J 4 bases, leaving 12 bases between the germline ends. CDR1 is LNHDA and CDR2 is SQIVND in the germline V gene (reference sequence).

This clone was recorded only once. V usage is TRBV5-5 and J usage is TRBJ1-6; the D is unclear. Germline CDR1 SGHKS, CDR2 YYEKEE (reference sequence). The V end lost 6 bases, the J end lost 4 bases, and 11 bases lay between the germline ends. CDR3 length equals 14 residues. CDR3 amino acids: CASKAALYNSPLHF. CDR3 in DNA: TGTGCCAGCAAGGCGGCTCTTTATAATTCACCCCTCCACTTT. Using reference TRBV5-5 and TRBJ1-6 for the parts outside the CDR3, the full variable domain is DAGVTQSPTHLIKTRGQQVTLRCSPISGHKSVSWYQQVLGQGPQFIFQYYEKEERGRGNFPDRFSARQFPNYSSELNVNALLLGDSALYLCASKAALYNSPLHFGNGTRLTVT.

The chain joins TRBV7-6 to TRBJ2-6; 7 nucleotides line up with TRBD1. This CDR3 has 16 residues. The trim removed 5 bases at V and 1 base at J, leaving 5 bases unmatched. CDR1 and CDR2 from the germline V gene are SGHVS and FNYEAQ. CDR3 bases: TGTGCCAGCAGCCCCAGACAGGGATCTGGGGCCAACGTCCTGACTTTC. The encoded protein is CASSPRQGSGANVLTF.